The 4 T cell receptor beta chains given below trace back to one sample, sequenced in a study of T cell repertoires in cytomegalovirus infection. Their specific antigens are unknown. MiXCR, applied by TCRdb to the reads, yields one record per CDR3 protein. The table has hundreds of thousands of distinct CDR3 sequences, about 33% seen once. Sample: cultured PBMCs, taken from culture after CMV antigen stimulation. These receptors were obtained from a human donor in good health (CMV status not recorded). Some clones in this sample may be carry-over from other donors' samples.

The chain combines TRBV10-3 with TRBJ2-2; weak D call: TRBD2 (6 bases). Trimming removed 2 bases from V and 3 bases from J, with 13 bases in between. Germline V gene data show CDR1 as ENHRY and CDR2 as SYGVKD. The length of the CDR3 is 16 residues. CDR3 region: CAISEGRGIDTGELFF. CDR3 coding DNA: TGTGCCATCAGTGAGGGGCGCGGGATTGACACCGGGGAGCTGTTTTTT.

The genes are TRBV10-3 and TRBJ2-5, with 7 positions matching TRBD2. Trimming at V came to 4 bases and at J to 2 bases, leaving 4 bases not matched to a gene. The CDR3 runs to 14 residues. The germline V gene has CDR1 ENHRY and CDR2 SYGVKD. CDR3 sequence reads: CAISGSSGQETQYF. The DNA of the CDR3 is TGTGCCATCAGTGGGTCTAGCGGACAAGAGACCCAGTACTTC.

The chain is built from TRBV18 and TRBJ2-5, with a weak D call TRBD2 (7 bases). Trimming pared 3 bases from V and 6 bases from J, leaving 17 bases between. Per germline, CDR1 KGHSH and CDR2 LQKENI. This CDR3 has 15 residues. The CDR3 region is CASSPGRGNQKTQYF. In nucleotides, the CDR3 is TGTGCCAGCTCACCTGGGAGGGGGAATCAAAAGACCCAGTACTTC.

This clonotype was counted between two and nine times. The rearrangement links TRBV12-3 or TRBV12-4 to TRBJ1-2, with no clear D. V gave up 1 base and J gave up 3 bases, with 12 bases separating them. This CDR3 contains 15 residues. The CDR3 sequence is CASSLGGPTYYGYTF. The CDR3, as DNA: TGTGCCAGCAGTTTAGGCGGGCCCACGTACTATGGCTACACCTTC.